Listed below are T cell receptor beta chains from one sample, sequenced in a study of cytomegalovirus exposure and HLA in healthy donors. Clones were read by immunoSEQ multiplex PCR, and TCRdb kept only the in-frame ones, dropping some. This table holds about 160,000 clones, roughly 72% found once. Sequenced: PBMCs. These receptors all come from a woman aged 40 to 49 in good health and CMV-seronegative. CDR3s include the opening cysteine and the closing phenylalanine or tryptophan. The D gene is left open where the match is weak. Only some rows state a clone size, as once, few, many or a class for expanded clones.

CDR3 protein: CASGSVGLAGSNEQFF
CDR3 DNA: TGCGCCAGCGGATCCGTGGGACTAGCGGGTTCCAATGAGCAGTTCTTC
D gene: TRBD2
J gene: TRBJ2-1
clone size: NA
V gene: TRBV5-1

CDR3 protein: CASSTGLLTEAFF
CDR3 DNA: TGTGCCAGCAGCACCGGACTTCTCACTGAAGCTTTCTTT
D gene: NA
J gene: TRBJ1-1
clone size: NA
V gene: TRBV27

CDR3 protein: CASSPTLTRADTGEQYF
CDR3 DNA: TGTGCCAGCAGTCCAACCCTGACTAGGGCGGATACTGGTGAGCAGTACTTC
D gene: NA
J gene: TRBJ2-7
clone size: NA
V gene: TRBV28

CDR3 protein: CASSFDREPEAFF
CDR3 DNA: TGTGCCAGCAGCTTCGACAGGGAACCTGAAGCTTTCTTT
D gene: TRBD1
J gene: TRBJ1-1
clone size: NA
V gene: TRBV7-9

CDR3 protein: CASSRGGGGEKLFF
CDR3 DNA: TGTGCCAGCAGCCGAGGGGGCGGTGGTGAAAAACTGTTTTTT
D gene: TRBD1
J gene: TRBJ1-4
clone size: NA
V gene: TRBV7-9

CDR3 protein: CASSPPVGEQFF
CDR3 DNA: TGTGCCAGCAGTCCCCCGGTCGGTGAGCAGTTCTTC
D gene: NA
J gene: TRBJ2-1
clone size: NA
V gene: TRBV6-1

CDR3 protein: CASSPIPGRGSYNEQFF
CDR3 DNA: TGCGCCAGCAGCCCAATACCCGGGAGGGGGTCCTACAATGAGCAGTTCTTC
D gene: TRBD2
J gene: TRBJ2-1
clone size: few
V gene: TRBV5-1

CDR3 protein: CASSLDRVTNTEAFF
CDR3 DNA: TGCGCCAGCAGCTTGGACAGGGTGACCAACACTGAAGCTTTCTTT
D gene: NA
J gene: TRBJ1-1
clone size: NA
V gene: TRBV5-1

CDR3 protein: CASSEARAGPRPQHF
CDR3 DNA: TGTGCCAGCAGTGAAGCAAGAGCAGGGCCCCGGCCCCAGCATTTT
D gene: NA
J gene: TRBJ1-5
clone size: once
V gene: TRBV2

CDR3 protein: CASKQNNSPLHF
CDR3 DNA: TGTGCCAGCAAACAGAATAATTCACCCCTCCACTTT
D gene: NA
J gene: TRBJ1-6
clone size: NA
V gene: TRBV2

CDR3 protein: CASSRRGATEAFF
CDR3 DNA: TGTGCCAGTAGTCGCAGGGGAGCAACTGAAGCTTTCTTT
D gene: NA
J gene: TRBJ1-1
clone size: once
V gene: TRBV19

CDR3 protein: CATSPVRETQYF
CDR3 DNA: TGTGCCACCTCCCCAGTGAGGGAGACCCAGTACTTC
D gene: NA
J gene: TRBJ2-5
clone size: few
V gene: TRBV6-6

CDR3 protein: CASSLAQRGSTDTQYF
CDR3 DNA: TGCGCCAGCAGCTTGGCCCAGCGGGGAAGCACAGATACGCAGTATTTT
D gene: TRBD2
J gene: TRBJ2-3
clone size: NA
V gene: TRBV5-1

CDR3 protein: CASSEGNQPQHF
CDR3 DNA: TGTGCCTCTTCGGAGGGCAATCAGCCCCAGCATTTT
D gene: NA
J gene: TRBJ1-5
clone size: NA
V gene: TRBV19

CDR3 protein: CASSVAWGVQETQYF
CDR3 DNA: TGTGCCAGCAGTGTTGCGTGGGGAGTACAAGAGACCCAGTACTTC
D gene: NA
J gene: TRBJ2-5
clone size: NA
V gene: TRBV2

CDR3 protein: CASSVNPAGDEQYF
CDR3 DNA: TGTGCCAGCAGCGTAAATCCAGCGGGAGACGAGCAGTACTTC
D gene: TRBD2
J gene: TRBJ2-7
clone size: NA
V gene: TRBV9

CDR3 protein: CASSVGENTEAFF
CDR3 DNA: TGTGCCAGCAGTGTCGGGGAGAACACTGAAGCTTTCTTT
D gene: NA
J gene: TRBJ1-1
clone size: few
V gene: TRBV2

CDR3 protein: CASSYSSRGRIYEQYF
CDR3 DNA: TGTGCCAGCAGTTACTCATCCAGGGGACGAATTTACGAGCAGTACTTC
D gene: NA
J gene: TRBJ2-7
clone size: NA
V gene: TRBV6-5

CDR3 protein: CASSHPSQANEKLFF
CDR3 DNA: TGTGCCAGCAGTCATCCTTCCCAGGCAAATGAAAAACTGTTTTTT
D gene: NA
J gene: TRBJ1-4
clone size: NA
V gene: TRBV27

CDR3 protein: CTSSVDRGDEKLFF
CDR3 DNA: TGTACCAGCAGTGTCGACAGGGGCGATGAAAAACTGTTTTTT
D gene: TRBD1
J gene: TRBJ1-4
clone size: NA
V gene: TRBV2

CDR3 protein: CASSIGEINQPQHF
CDR3 DNA: TGTGCCAGTAGTATCGGGGAAATCAATCAGCCCCAGCATTTT
D gene: NA
J gene: TRBJ1-5
clone size: NA
V gene: TRBV19

CDR3 protein: CASRGGSLYGYTF
CDR3 DNA: TGTGCCAGCAGGGGCGGGTCCTTGTATGGCTACACCTTC
D gene: NA
J gene: TRBJ1-2
clone size: once
V gene: TRBV6-5

CDR3 protein: CASSPQGEVNTEAFF
CDR3 DNA: TGTGCCAGCAGCCCCCAGGGGGAAGTTAACACTGAAGCTTTCTTT
D gene: TRBD1
J gene: TRBJ1-1
clone size: NA
V gene: TRBV11-3

CDR3 protein: CASSLMAGENEKLFF
CDR3 DNA: TGCGCCAGCAGCTTGATGGCAGGGGAGAATGAAAAACTGTTTTTT
D gene: NA
J gene: TRBJ1-4
clone size: NA
V gene: TRBV5-1

CDR3 protein: CSVGPQVGHEQYF
CDR3 DNA: TGCAGCGTTGGTCCCCAGGTTGGGCACGAGCAGTACTTC
D gene: NA
J gene: TRBJ2-7
clone size: NA
V gene: TRBV29-1

CDR3 protein: CASTPTERGNTEAFF
CDR3 DNA: TGTGCCAGCACCCCGACAGAAAGAGGGAACACTGAAGCTTTCTTT
D gene: NA
J gene: TRBJ1-1
clone size: once
V gene: TRBV9

CDR3 protein: CASSLWGSGTDYTDTQYF
CDR3 DNA: TGTGCCAGCAGCTTATGGGGGTCCGGGACAGACTACACAGATACGCAGTATTTT
D gene: TRBD1
J gene: TRBJ2-3
clone size: NA
V gene: TRBV7-2

CDR3 protein: CASSQGAALNEKLFF
CDR3 DNA: TGCGCCAGCAGCCAAGGGGCAGCCCTAAATGAAAAACTGTTTTTT
D gene: NA
J gene: TRBJ1-4
clone size: NA
V gene: TRBV4-1

CDR3 protein: CASSNSGELFF
CDR3 DNA: TGCGCCAGCAGTAATTCCGGGGAGCTGTTTTTT
D gene: NA
J gene: TRBJ2-2
clone size: NA
V gene: TRBV5-1

CDR3 protein: CASSMGSFSNQPQHF
CDR3 DNA: TGTGCCAGTAGTATGGGGAGCTTCTCCAATCAGCCCCAGCATTTT
D gene: NA
J gene: TRBJ1-5
clone size: few
V gene: TRBV19

CDR3 protein: CASSLTGNPTDTQYF
CDR3 DNA: TGCGCCAGCAGCCTAACAGGAAACCCCACAGATACGCAGTATTTT
D gene: NA
J gene: TRBJ2-3
clone size: NA
V gene: TRBV5-1

CDR3 protein: CASSPLRETDTQYF
CDR3 DNA: TGTGCCAGCAGTCCTCTGCGGGAGACAGATACGCAGTATTTT
D gene: TRBD2
J gene: TRBJ2-3
clone size: NA
V gene: TRBV11-1

CDR3 protein: CATSRDQKTQPYEQYF
CDR3 DNA: TGTGCCACCAGCAGAGATCAGAAGACACAGCCCTACGAGCAGTACTTC
D gene: NA
J gene: TRBJ2-7
clone size: NA
V gene: TRBV15

CDR3 protein: CSALSRARGGTGELFF
CDR3 DNA: TGCAGCGCCTTATCCCGGGCTCGGGGAGGCACCGGGGAGCTGTTTTTT
D gene: NA
J gene: TRBJ2-2
clone size: once
V gene: TRBV29-1

CDR3 protein: CASSLGQTLLNTEAFF
CDR3 DNA: TGCGCCAGCAGCTTGGGGCAGACACTCTTGAACACTGAAGCTTTCTTT
D gene: NA
J gene: TRBJ1-1
clone size: NA
V gene: TRBV5-1

CDR3 protein: CASSDIDSNQPQHF
CDR3 DNA: TGTGCCAGCAGTGACATAGATAGCAATCAGCCCCAGCATTTT
D gene: NA
J gene: TRBJ1-5
clone size: NA
V gene: TRBV2

CDR3 protein: CASSLPLGASQETQYF
CDR3 DNA: TGTGCCAGCAGTTTACCCTTAGGAGCGTCACAAGAGACCCAGTACTTC
D gene: NA
J gene: TRBJ2-5
clone size: once
V gene: TRBV28

CDR3 protein: CASTPSRLNTEAFF
CDR3 DNA: TGTGCCAGCACCCCCTCTAGACTGAACACTGAAGCTTTCTTT
D gene: NA
J gene: TRBJ1-1
clone size: NA
V gene: TRBV6-1

CDR3 protein: CASSLFSGGQYF
CDR3 DNA: TGTGCCAGCAGCTTATTCTCAGGTGGGCAGTACTTC
D gene: NA
J gene: TRBJ2-7
clone size: NA
V gene: TRBV7-9

CDR3 protein: CASSLGGSYEQYF
CDR3 DNA: TGTGCCAGTTCGCTAGGGGGTTCCTACGAGCAGTACTTC
D gene: NA
J gene: TRBJ2-7
clone size: NA
V gene: TRBV27

CDR3 protein: CSVVIGMNTEAFF
CDR3 DNA: TGCAGCGTTGTGATCGGGATGAACACTGAAGCTTTCTTT
D gene: NA
J gene: TRBJ1-1
clone size: NA
V gene: TRBV29-1

CDR3 protein: CASSVVAGSGNEQFF
CDR3 DNA: TGTGCCAGCAGCGTAGTGGCGGGATCGGGCAATGAGCAGTTCTTC
D gene: NA
J gene: TRBJ2-1
clone size: NA
V gene: TRBV9

CDR3 protein: CASSLMRTSGSYEQYF
CDR3 DNA: TGCGCCAGCAGCTTAATGAGGACTAGCGGATCCTACGAGCAGTACTTC
D gene: TRBD2
J gene: TRBJ2-7
clone size: NA
V gene: TRBV5-1

CDR3 protein: CASRTGLNTGELFF
CDR3 DNA: TGTGCCAGTAGGACAGGACTCAACACCGGGGAGCTGTTTTTT
D gene: TRBD1
J gene: TRBJ2-2
clone size: NA
V gene: TRBV2

CDR3 protein: CASSLVAGPYNEQFF
CDR3 DNA: TGTGCCAGCAGCTTGGTAGCGGGACCCTACAATGAGCAGTTCTTC
D gene: TRBD2
J gene: TRBJ2-1
clone size: NA
V gene: TRBV5-4

CDR3 protein: CASSIRAGNTEAFF
CDR3 DNA: TGTGCCAGTAGTATCAGGGCAGGGAACACTGAAGCTTTCTTT
D gene: NA
J gene: TRBJ1-1
clone size: once
V gene: TRBV19

CDR3 protein: CASSLEQGNTGELFF
CDR3 DNA: TGTGCCAGCAGCTTGGAACAGGGTAACACCGGGGAGCTGTTTTTT
D gene: NA
J gene: TRBJ2-2
clone size: NA
V gene: TRBV5-8

CDR3 protein: CASSDPGDETQYF
CDR3 DNA: TGTGCCAGCAGCGATCCAGGGGATGAGACCCAGTACTTC
D gene: NA
J gene: TRBJ2-5
clone size: NA
V gene: TRBV28

CDR3 protein: CASSQSPLPQHF
CDR3 DNA: TGTGCCAGCAGTCAAAGCCCCTTGCCCCAGCATTTT
D gene: NA
J gene: TRBJ1-5
clone size: NA
V gene: TRBV28

CDR3 protein: CASSQGTSGRSDTQYF
CDR3 DNA: TGCGCCAGCAGCCAGGGGACTAGCGGGAGGTCAGATACGCAGTATTTT
D gene: TRBD2
J gene: TRBJ2-3
clone size: NA
V gene: TRBV5-1

CDR3 protein: CAWSRGTSGSIEQFF
CDR3 DNA: TGTGCCTGGAGTCGGGGGACTAGCGGGAGTATTGAGCAGTTCTTC
D gene: TRBD2
J gene: TRBJ2-1
clone size: NA
V gene: TRBV30

CDR3 protein: CASNELHYEQYF
CDR3 DNA: TGTGCCAGCAACGAGCTTCACTACGAGCAGTACTTC
D gene: NA
J gene: TRBJ2-7
clone size: NA
V gene: TRBV28